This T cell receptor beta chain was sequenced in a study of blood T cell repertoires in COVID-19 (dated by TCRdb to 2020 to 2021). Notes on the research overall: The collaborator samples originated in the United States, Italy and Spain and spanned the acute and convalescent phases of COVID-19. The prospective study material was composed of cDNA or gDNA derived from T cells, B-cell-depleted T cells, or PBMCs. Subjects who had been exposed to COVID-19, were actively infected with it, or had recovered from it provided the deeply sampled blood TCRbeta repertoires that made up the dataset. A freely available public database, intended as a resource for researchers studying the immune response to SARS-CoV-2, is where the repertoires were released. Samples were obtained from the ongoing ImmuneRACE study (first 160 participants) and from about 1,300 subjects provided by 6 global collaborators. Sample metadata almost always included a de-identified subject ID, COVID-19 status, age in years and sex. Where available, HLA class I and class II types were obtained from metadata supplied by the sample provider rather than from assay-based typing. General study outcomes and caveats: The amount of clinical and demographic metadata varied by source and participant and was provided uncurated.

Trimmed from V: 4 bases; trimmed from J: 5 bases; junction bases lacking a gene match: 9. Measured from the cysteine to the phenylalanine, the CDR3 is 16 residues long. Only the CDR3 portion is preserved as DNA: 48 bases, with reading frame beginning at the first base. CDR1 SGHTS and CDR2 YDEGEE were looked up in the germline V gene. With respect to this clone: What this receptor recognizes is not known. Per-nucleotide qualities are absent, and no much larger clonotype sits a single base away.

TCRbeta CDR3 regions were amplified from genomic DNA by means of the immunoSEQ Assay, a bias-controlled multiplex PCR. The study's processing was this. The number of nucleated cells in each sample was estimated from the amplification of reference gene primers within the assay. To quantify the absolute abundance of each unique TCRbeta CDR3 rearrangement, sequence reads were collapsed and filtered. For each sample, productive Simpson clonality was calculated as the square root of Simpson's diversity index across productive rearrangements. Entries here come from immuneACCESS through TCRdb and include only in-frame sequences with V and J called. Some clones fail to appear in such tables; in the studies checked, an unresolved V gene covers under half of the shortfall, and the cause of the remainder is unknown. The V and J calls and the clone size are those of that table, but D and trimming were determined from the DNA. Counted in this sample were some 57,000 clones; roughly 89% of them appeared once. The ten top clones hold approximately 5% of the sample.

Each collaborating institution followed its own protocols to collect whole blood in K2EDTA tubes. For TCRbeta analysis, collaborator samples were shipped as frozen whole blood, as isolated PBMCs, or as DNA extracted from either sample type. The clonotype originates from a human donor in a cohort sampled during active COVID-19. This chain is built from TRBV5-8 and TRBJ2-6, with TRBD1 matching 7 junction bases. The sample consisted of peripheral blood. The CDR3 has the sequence CASSGGQSVWANVLTF. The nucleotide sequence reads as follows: TGTGCCAGCAGCGGGGGACAGTCCGTCTGGGCCAACGTCCTGACTTTC.